Listed below are T cell receptor beta chains from one sample, sequenced in a study of blood T cell repertoires in COVID-19. Using immunoSEQ multiplex PCR, the repertoire was profiled, and TCRdb retains in-frame clones only, with some absent. Of roughly 230,000 clones listed, roughly 80% were seen once; the top ten hold approximately 4%. The source material was peripheral blood. These receptors originate from a man aged 50 to 60 with active or convalescent COVID-19. Each CDR3 is given with its conserved first and last residue. The D gene is left open where the match is weak. For some rows the clone size is stated as once, few or many, or as a class when expanded; others skip it.

clone size: few; D gene: TRBD1; V gene: TRBV19; J gene: TRBJ2-7; CDR3 protein: CASIRDRTYEQYF; CDR3 DNA: TGTGCCAGTATTCGGGACAGAACCTACGAGCAGTACTTC
clone size: .; D gene: .; V gene: TRBV11-2; J gene: TRBJ2-7; CDR3 protein: CASSSEPLSSYEQYF; CDR3 DNA: TGTGCCAGCAGCTCCGAACCCTTGAGCTCCTACGAGCAGTACTTC
clone size: .; D gene: TRBD1; V gene: TRBV28; J gene: TRBJ2-7; CDR3 protein: CASSPWTGGSYEQYF; CDR3 DNA: TGTGCCAGCAGTCCATGGACAGGGGGCTCCTACGAGCAGTACTTC
clone size: once; D gene: .; V gene: TRBV7-6; J gene: TRBJ1-2; CDR3 protein: CASSLGSGQPYGYTF; CDR3 DNA: TGTGCCAGCAGCTTAGGATCCGGACAGCCCTATGGCTACACCTTC
clone size: few; D gene: .; V gene: TRBV11-3; J gene: TRBJ1-3; CDR3 protein: CASSLDSRSGNTIYF; CDR3 DNA: TGTGCCAGCAGCTTAGACAGTCGGAGTGGAAACACCATATATTTT
clone size: .; D gene: TRBD1; V gene: TRBV18; J gene: TRBJ1-5; CDR3 protein: CASSPTRGAQPQHF; CDR3 DNA: TGTGCCAGCTCACCAACCAGGGGGGCTCAGCCCCAGCATTTT
clone size: .; D gene: TRBD2; V gene: TRBV3-1/TRBV3-2; J gene: TRBJ2-3; CDR3 protein: CASSQDSAGVGTDTQYF; CDR3 DNA: TGTGCCAGCAGCCAAGATTCAGCGGGGGTTGGCACAGATACGCAGTATTTT
clone size: .; D gene: .; V gene: TRBV7-8; J gene: TRBJ1-3; CDR3 protein: CASSLLTVRNTIYF; CDR3 DNA: TGTGCCAGCAGCTTATTGACAGTTCGGAACACCATATATTTT
clone size: .; D gene: TRBD1; V gene: TRBV6-5; J gene: TRBJ1-1; CDR3 protein: CASTRTGVWDTEAFF; CDR3 DNA: TGTGCCAGCACCCGGACAGGGGTATGGGACACTGAAGCTTTCTTT
clone size: .; D gene: .; V gene: TRBV4-1; J gene: TRBJ2-5; CDR3 protein: CASSQGPDFTQETQYF; CDR3 DNA: TGCGCCAGCAGCCAAGGGCCGGACTTTACTCAAGAGACCCAGTACTTC
clone size: .; D gene: TRBD1; V gene: TRBV15; J gene: TRBJ1-2; CDR3 protein: CATSSRDRGIANYGYTF; CDR3 DNA: TGTGCCACCAGCAGTCGGGACAGGGGAATAGCTAACTATGGCTACACCTTC
clone size: once; D gene: .; V gene: TRBV5-1; J gene: TRBJ2-5; CDR3 protein: CASSREGIGETQYF; CDR3 DNA: TGCGCCAGCAGCCGAGAGGGTATTGGGGAGACCCAGTACTTC
clone size: .; D gene: .; V gene: TRBV2; J gene: TRBJ1-6; CDR3 protein: CASRGLGVDNSPLHF; CDR3 DNA: TGTGCCAGCAGAGGTCTCGGGGTTGACAATTCACCCCTCCACTTT
clone size: .; D gene: TRBD1; V gene: TRBV3-1/TRBV3-2; J gene: TRBJ1-1; CDR3 protein: CASSQDIGGTGRAEAFF; CDR3 DNA: TGTGCCAGCAGCCAAGATATAGGCGGGACAGGTCGAGCTGAAGCTTTCTTT
clone size: .; D gene: .; V gene: TRBV7-2; J gene: TRBJ1-3; CDR3 protein: CASSRDTAGGNTIYF; CDR3 DNA: TGTGCCAGCAGCCGCGACACGGCTGGAGGAAACACCATATATTTT
clone size: once; D gene: TRBD2; V gene: TRBV5-1; J gene: TRBJ2-3; CDR3 protein: CASRSGLAGGPTTDTQYF; CDR3 DNA: TGCGCCAGCAGGTCCGGACTAGCGGGGGGCCCTACCACAGATACGCAGTATTTT
clone size: .; D gene: .; V gene: TRBV16; J gene: TRBJ1-5; CDR3 protein: CASSQTGQTQPQHF; CDR3 DNA: TGTGCCAGCAGCCAAACCGGACAGACTCAGCCCCAGCATTTT
clone size: .; D gene: TRBD1; V gene: TRBV6-1; J gene: TRBJ1-4; CDR3 protein: CASSALSWTGGLTNEKLFF; CDR3 DNA: TGTGCCAGCAGTGCCCTGTCCTGGACAGGGGGTTTAACTAATGAAAAACTGTTTTTT
clone size: many; D gene: TRBD1; V gene: TRBV5-3; J gene: TRBJ1-2; CDR3 protein: CARSLDRGDGYTF; CDR3 DNA: TGTGCCAGAAGCTTGGACAGGGGAGATGGCTACACCTTC
clone size: .; D gene: TRBD1; V gene: TRBV5-4; J gene: TRBJ2-2; CDR3 protein: CASSFRGRTGELFF; CDR3 DNA: TGTGCCAGCAGCTTCAGGGGGCGTACCGGGGAGCTGTTTTTT
clone size: .; D gene: TRBD1; V gene: TRBV2; J gene: TRBJ1-3; CDR3 protein: CAMLGTVSGNTIYF; CDR3 DNA: TGTGCCATGCTGGGGACAGTTTCTGGAAACACCATATATTTT
clone size: once; D gene: .; V gene: TRBV3-1/TRBV3-2; J gene: TRBJ1-4; CDR3 protein: CASSQWGDEKLFF; CDR3 DNA: TGTGCCAGCAGCCAGTGGGGAGATGAAAAACTGTTTTTT
clone size: .; D gene: .; V gene: TRBV29-1; J gene: TRBJ1-2; CDR3 protein: CSVREDLPRGYTF; CDR3 DNA: TGCAGCGTTCGGGAGGACCTCCCGAGGGGCTACACCTTC
clone size: .; D gene: .; V gene: TRBV28; J gene: TRBJ2-7; CDR3 protein: CATLGGGYEQYF; CDR3 DNA: TGTGCCACCCTAGGGGGGGGCTACGAGCAGTACTTC
clone size: .; D gene: .; V gene: TRBV7-6; J gene: TRBJ2-5; CDR3 protein: CASSLPLQGQETQYF; CDR3 DNA: TGTGCCAGCAGCCTCCCCCTACAGGGCCAAGAGACCCAGTACTTC
clone size: few; D gene: TRBD1; V gene: TRBV13; J gene: TRBJ2-1; CDR3 protein: CASSWDRSSYNEQFF; CDR3 DNA: TGTGCCAGCAGCTGGGACAGGAGCTCCTACAATGAGCAGTTCTTC
clone size: .; D gene: TRBD2; V gene: TRBV3-1/TRBV3-2; J gene: TRBJ2-5; CDR3 protein: CASSLGTSGGGETQYF; CDR3 DNA: TGTGCCAGCAGCCTGGGGACTAGCGGGGGCGGGGAGACCCAGTACTTC
clone size: .; D gene: .; V gene: TRBV6-1; J gene: TRBJ2-7; CDR3 protein: CASSEGTGDPSEQYF; CDR3 DNA: TGTGCCAGCAGTGAAGGGACGGGAGACCCATCCGAGCAGTACTTC
clone size: .; D gene: .; V gene: TRBV5-4; J gene: TRBJ2-1; CDR3 protein: CASSLDLYNEQFF; CDR3 DNA: TGTGCCAGCAGCTTGGACTTGTACAATGAGCAGTTCTTC
clone size: once; D gene: .; V gene: TRBV30; J gene: TRBJ1-2; CDR3 protein: CASLGAANYGYTF; CDR3 DNA: TGTGCCTCTTTGGGGGCCGCTAACTATGGCTACACCTTC
clone size: .; D gene: TRBD1; V gene: TRBV7-9; J gene: TRBJ1-3; CDR3 protein: CASSLTNRQGATGNTIYF; CDR3 DNA: TGTGCCAGCAGCTTAACAAACCGACAGGGCGCAACGGGAAACACCATATATTTT
clone size: few; D gene: TRBD1; V gene: TRBV7-2; J gene: TRBJ1-2; CDR3 protein: CASSLAQGAHGYTF; CDR3 DNA: TGTGCCAGCAGCTTAGCTCAGGGGGCTCATGGCTACACCTTC
clone size: .; D gene: .; V gene: TRBV12-3/TRBV12-4; J gene: TRBJ2-7; CDR3 protein: CASWSGMGEQYF; CDR3 DNA: TGTGCCAGCTGGTCGGGGATGGGCGAGCAGTACTTC
clone size: .; D gene: TRBD1; V gene: TRBV7-9; J gene: TRBJ2-1; CDR3 protein: CASSLASGQGRNEQFF; CDR3 DNA: TGTGCCAGCAGCTTAGCGTCGGGACAGGGGCGTAATGAGCAGTTCTTC
clone size: .; D gene: .; V gene: TRBV6-2/TRBV6-3; J gene: TRBJ2-7; CDR3 protein: CASSRSGSYEQYF; CDR3 DNA: TGTGCCAGCAGTCGTTCGGGCTCCTACGAGCAGTACTTC
clone size: .; D gene: TRBD1; V gene: TRBV11-2; J gene: TRBJ1-2; CDR3 protein: CASSFPGQGNYGYTF; CDR3 DNA: TGTGCCAGCAGCTTCCCGGGACAGGGGAACTATGGCTACACCTTC
clone size: .; D gene: .; V gene: TRBV2; J gene: TRBJ1-1; CDR3 protein: CASSEPGVTLEAFF; CDR3 DNA: TGTGCCAGCAGTGAACCAGGGGTCACCCTTGAAGCTTTCTTT
clone size: few; D gene: TRBD2; V gene: TRBV12-5; J gene: TRBJ2-2; CDR3 protein: CASGSTSDTGELFF; CDR3 DNA: TGTGCTAGTGGTTCGACTAGCGACACCGGGGAGCTGTTTTTT
clone size: .; D gene: TRBD1; V gene: TRBV30; J gene: TRBJ2-2; CDR3 protein: CAWSRDRGLELFF; CDR3 DNA: TGTGCCTGGAGTCGAGACAGGGGATTGGAGCTGTTTTTT
clone size: .; D gene: .; V gene: TRBV30; J gene: TRBJ1-1; CDR3 protein: CAGGETEAFF; CDR3 DNA: TGTGCCGGGGGGGAGACTGAAGCTTTCTTT
clone size: .; D gene: TRBD1; V gene: TRBV7-3; J gene: TRBJ2-3; CDR3 protein: CASSHRQGLADTQYF; CDR3 DNA: TGTGCCAGCAGCCATCGACAGGGCCTGGCAGATACGCAGTATTTT
clone size: .; D gene: .; V gene: TRBV3-1/TRBV3-2; J gene: TRBJ1-6; CDR3 protein: CASSRFRGYNSPLHF; CDR3 DNA: TGTGCCAGCAGCCGATTTCGAGGTTATAATTCACCCCTCCACTTT
clone size: .; D gene: .; V gene: TRBV6-4; J gene: TRBJ2-3; CDR3 protein: CASSDETDTQYF; CDR3 DNA: TGTGCCAGCAGTGACGAGACAGATACGCAGTATTTT
clone size: .; D gene: TRBD1; V gene: TRBV19; J gene: TRBJ1-1; CDR3 protein: CASSRGQGANTEAFF; CDR3 DNA: TGTGCCAGTAGTCGGGGACAGGGGGCGAACACTGAAGCTTTCTTT
clone size: .; D gene: TRBD1; V gene: TRBV5-1; J gene: TRBJ2-2; CDR3 protein: CASSLKQGANTGELFF; CDR3 DNA: TGCGCCAGCAGCCTGAAACAGGGGGCTAACACCGGGGAGCTGTTTTTT
clone size: .; D gene: TRBD1; V gene: TRBV5-1; J gene: TRBJ1-6; CDR3 protein: CASSVTGVSNSPLHF; CDR3 DNA: TGCGCCAGCAGCGTGACAGGGGTGAGTAATTCACCCCTCCACTTT
clone size: .; D gene: TRBD2; V gene: TRBV19; J gene: TRBJ2-5; CDR3 protein: CASKIAGGETQYF; CDR3 DNA: TGTGCCAGTAAAATAGCGGGGGGTGAGACCCAGTACTTC
clone size: few; D gene: TRBD1; V gene: TRBV29-1; J gene: TRBJ1-2; CDR3 protein: CSVLTGTASGGYTF; CDR3 DNA: TGCAGCGTTCTAACCGGGACAGCCTCGGGTGGCTACACCTTC
clone size: .; D gene: TRBD2; V gene: TRBV7-6; J gene: TRBJ2-3; CDR3 protein: CASSHRASGGPRSTDTQYF; CDR3 DNA: TGTGCCAGCAGCCACCGCGCCAGCGGGGGGCCTAGGTCAACAGATACGCAGTATTTT
clone size: .; D gene: .; V gene: TRBV21-1; J gene: TRBJ2-3; CDR3 protein: CASSKVGRGGTDTQYF; CDR3 DNA: TGTGCCAGCAGCAAAGTTGGCCGGGGAGGAACAGATACGCAGTATTTT